These 12 T cell receptor beta chains were all obtained from the same sample, sequenced in a study of cytomegalovirus exposure and HLA in healthy donors. PCR amplification relied on 60 Vbeta primers (plus 13 Jbeta primers). Generated by immunoSEQ multiplex PCR, the TCRdb table keeps only in-frame clones and is missing some. The sample shows under 150,000 clones, approximately 72% of them seen only once. The sequencing input was PBMCs. The receptors derive from a woman in her forties or fifties in good health and CMV-seropositive.

The rearrangement links TRBV5-1 to TRBJ1-6, with 9 bases fitting TRBD1. CDR1 and CDR2 from the germline V gene are SGHRS and YFSETQ. This CDR3 has 15 amino acids. The junction had 9 bases not matched to a gene; V was cut back by 4 bases and J by 10 bases. CDR3 DNA sequence: TGCGCCAGCAGCCCGACCGGGACAGGGAAATCACCCCTCCACTTT. Its protein product is CASSPTGTGKSPLHF.

The CDR3: CASSYSSGTGAGYTF. The CDR3 bases are TGTGCCAGCAGTTACTCGAGTGGGACAGGTGCTGGCTACACCTTC. The chain carries TRBV6-6 and TRBJ1-2; 8 nucleotides align to TRBD1. V gave up 0 bases and J gave up 7 bases; unmatched junction bases: 7. This CDR3 is 15 amino acids long. Germline V lookup: CDR1 MNHNY, CDR2 SVGAGI (reference sequence).

This chain uses TRBV4-2 with TRBJ1-2; 9 nucleotides align to TRBD1. J lost 1 base, V lost 4 bases, and 7 bases had no gene match. Per germline, CDR1 LGHNA and CDR2 YNFKEQ. The CDR3 spans 16 residues. CDR3 DNA: TGTGCCAGCAGCCCCCCACAGGGGGCACGTAACTATGGCTACACCTTC. This sequence encodes CASSPPQGARNYGYTF.

This clone was detected a few times. The chain uses TRBV7-8 and TRBJ2-7, with 7 bases that match TRBD1. Germline trimming cut 2 bases from V and 13 bases from J; bases unmatched to any gene: 11. The CDR3 length is 13 residues. Germline loops: CDR1 SGHVS, CDR2 FQNEAQ. For the CDR3, the DNA is TGTGCCAGCAGCTTAACCCGGGACAGCGCGTTCTACTTC. Protein: CASSLTRDSAFYF.

This clone was detected only once. The chain couples TRBV9 to TRBJ2-1; D might be TRBD2 (6 bases). Germline lookup yields CDR1 SGDLS and CDR2 YYNGEE. V was clipped by 4 bases and J by 4 bases, with 12 bases between them. The CDR3 covers 14 residues. The CDR3, as DNA: TGTGCCAGCAGCATAGGGGACTTTTACAATGAGCAGTTCTTC. Protein product: CASSIGDFYNEQFF.

The J gene is TRBJ2-2, the V gene TRBV30; maybe TRBD2 (5 bases). V gave up 3 bases and J gave up 5 bases, with 13 bases separating them. Germline V gene lookup returns CDR1 GTSNPN and CDR2 SVGIG (reference sequence). The CDR3 sequence is 14 residues long. The CDR3 DNA is TGTGCCTGGAGACGAGCTCCGGGGACCGGGGAGCTGTTTTTT. Encoded protein: CAWRRAPGTGELFF.

This sequence joins TRBV6-4 and TRBJ1-2; tentative D call: TRBD1 (6 bases). Germline V gene data show CDR1 as MRHNA and CDR2 as SNTAGT. The V and J ends lost 5 bases and 2 bases respectively, with 12 bases between them. The CDR3 consists of 14 residues. CDR3 amino acids: CASSPEGGNYGYTF. CDR3 coding DNA: TGTGCCAGCAGTCCCGAGGGGGGGAACTATGGCTACACCTTC.

The V and J genes are TRBV14 and TRBJ1-2; TRBD1 is a possible D gene (5 bases). The ends were cut back, 3 bases at V and 6 bases at J, with 11 bases in the middle. Germline V gene lookup returns CDR1 SGHDN and CDR2 FVKESK. The CDR3 is made up of 13 amino acids. The CDR3, as DNA: TGTGCCAGCAGCCACCGCCGGGGGGATGGCTACACCTTC. Residues: CASSHRRGDGYTF.

The V and J genes are TRBV6-6 and TRBJ2-7; TRBD1 matches 7 bases. The CDR3 is made up of 15 amino acids. After removal of 5 bases from V and 9 bases from J, the junction contained 16 bases not matched to a gene. The germline V gene has CDR1 MNHNY and CDR2 SVGAGI (reference sequence). CDR3 bases: TGTGCCAGCAGTGGGGCCGAGGACAGGCCACTCAGGCAGTACTTC. As protein: CASSGAEDRPLRQYF.

The chain combines TRBV18 with TRBJ2-1, with TRBD2 matching over 14 bases. The germline gives CDR1 KGHSH, CDR2 LQKENI. The junction had 2 bases not matched to a gene; V was cut back by 0 bases and J by 7 bases. This CDR3 contains 16 residues. CDR3 coding DNA: TGTGCCAGCTCACCACCTGGACTAGCGGGAGGAAATGAGCAGTTCTTC. Its translation: CASSPPGLAGGNEQFF.

The V and J genes are TRBV7-2 and TRBJ1-2; a weak D match, TRBD1 (5 bases). From germline, CDR1 is SGHTA and CDR2 FQGNSA. The CDR3 spans 16 residues. V was shortened by 1 base and J by 0 bases, with 12 bases between the two germline ends. This CDR3 reads CASSLDSRGSNYGYTF. In DNA, the CDR3 is TGTGCCAGCAGCTTAGATTCCCGGGGGTCTAACTATGGCTACACCTTC.

The rearrangement links TRBV9 to TRBJ1-4; tentatively, D is TRBD1 (5 bases). This CDR3 has 13 amino acids. Trimming removed 4 bases at V and 8 bases at J, with 12 bases between. The germline V gene encodes CDR1 SGDLS and CDR2 YYNGEE. For the CDR3, the DNA is TGTGCCAGCAGCAGCGGGCGGGGGGAAAAACTGTTTTTT. Translation: CASSSGRGEKLFF.